This TCR beta chain was captured in a study of immune cell composition in non-small cell lung cancer. Points from the study as a whole: Overall clonality, unlike maximal tumour-associated clone frequency, did not predict TIL reactivity.

This clone has a handful of counts. Its target is unknown. Germline V CDR1 and CDR2: SNHLY, FYNNEI. This CDR3 region has 13 residues. With 6 bases clipped from V and 6 bases from J, the junction kept 2 bases outside the gene matches. Produced via immunoSEQ multiplex PCR; TCRdb's table is partial and in-frame only. The profile shows thousands of clones, 70% to 85% of them singletons. Sequenced input: lung tumor tissue. V and J are TRBV2 and TRBJ2-2, with 9 bases aligning to TRBD1. The receptor was derived from a human donor with non-small cell lung cancer. The CDR3 sequence is CASSGTGPGELFF. The CDR3 region has the DNA TGTGCCAGCAGCGGGACAGGGCCCGGGGAGCTGTTTTTT. Complete variable domain (other parts from reference TRBV2 and TRBJ2-2): EPEVTQTPSHQVTQMGQEVILRCVPISNHLYFYWYRQILGQKVEFLVSFYNNEISEKSEIFDDQFSVERPDGSNFTLKIRSTKLEDSAMYFCASSGTGPGELFFGEGSRLTVL.